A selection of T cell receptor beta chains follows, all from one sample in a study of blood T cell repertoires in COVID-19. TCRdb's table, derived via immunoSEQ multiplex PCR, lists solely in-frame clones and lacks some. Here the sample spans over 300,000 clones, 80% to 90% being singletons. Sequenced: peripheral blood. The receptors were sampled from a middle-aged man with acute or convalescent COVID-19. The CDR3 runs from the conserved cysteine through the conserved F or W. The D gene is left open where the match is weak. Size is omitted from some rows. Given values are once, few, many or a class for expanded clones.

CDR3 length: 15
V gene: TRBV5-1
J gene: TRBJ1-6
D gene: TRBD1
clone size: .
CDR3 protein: CASSMDRGANSPLHF
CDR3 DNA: TGCGCCAGCAGCATGGACAGGGGGGCAAATTCACCCCTCCACTTT

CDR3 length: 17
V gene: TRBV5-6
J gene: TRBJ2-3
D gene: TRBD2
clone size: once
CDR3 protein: CASSLGLADTSTDTQYF
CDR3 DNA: TGTGCCAGCAGCTTAGGCCTAGCGGATACTAGCACAGATACGCAGTATTTT

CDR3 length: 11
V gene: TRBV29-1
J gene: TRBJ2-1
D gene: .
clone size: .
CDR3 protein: CSVWALNEQFF
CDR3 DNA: TGCAGCGTGTGGGCTCTCAATGAGCAGTTCTTC

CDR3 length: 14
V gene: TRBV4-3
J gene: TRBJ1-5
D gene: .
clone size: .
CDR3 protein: CASSQGRAVQPQHF
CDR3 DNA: TGCGCCAGCAGCCAAGGCAGGGCAGTCCAGCCCCAGCATTTT

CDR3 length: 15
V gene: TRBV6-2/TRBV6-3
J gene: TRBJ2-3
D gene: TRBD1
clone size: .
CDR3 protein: CASSYSDRDFDTQYF
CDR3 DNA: TGTGCCAGCAGTTACTCGGACAGGGACTTCGATACGCAGTATTTT

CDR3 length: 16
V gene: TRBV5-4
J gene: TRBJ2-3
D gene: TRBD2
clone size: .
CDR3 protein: CASSLVSSGATSTQYF
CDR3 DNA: TGTGCCAGCAGCTTGGTCTCTAGCGGGGCCACCTCTACGCAGTATTTT

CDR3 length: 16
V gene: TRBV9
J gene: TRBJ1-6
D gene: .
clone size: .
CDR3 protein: CASSVGGSLAWSPLHF
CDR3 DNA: TGTGCCAGCAGCGTAGGGGGATCTCTAGCCTGGTCACCCCTCCACTTT

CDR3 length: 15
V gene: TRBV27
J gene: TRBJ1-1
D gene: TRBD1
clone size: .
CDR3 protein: CASSPKPGTATEAFF
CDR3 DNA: TGTGCCAGCAGTCCGAAACCCGGGACAGCTACTGAAGCTTTCTTT

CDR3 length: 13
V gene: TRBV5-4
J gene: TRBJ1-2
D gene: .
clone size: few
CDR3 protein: CASSLAGGYGYTF
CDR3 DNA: TGTGCCAGCAGCTTGGCCGGGGGTTATGGCTACACCTTC

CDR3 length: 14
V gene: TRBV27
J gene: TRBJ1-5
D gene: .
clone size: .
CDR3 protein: CASRLDSSYQPQHF
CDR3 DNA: TGTGCCAGCAGGCTAGACAGTAGCTATCAGCCCCAGCATTTT

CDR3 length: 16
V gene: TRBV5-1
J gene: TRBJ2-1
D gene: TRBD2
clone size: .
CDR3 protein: CASSPILAGGNNEQFF
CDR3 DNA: TGCGCCAGCAGCCCTATCCTAGCGGGAGGCAACAATGAGCAGTTCTTC

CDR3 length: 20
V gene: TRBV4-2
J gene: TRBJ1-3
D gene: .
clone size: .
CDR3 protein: CASSQDAAGLIPSSGNTIYF
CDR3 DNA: TGTGCCAGCAGCCAAGATGCGGCAGGGCTTATTCCTTCCTCTGGAAACACCATATATTTT

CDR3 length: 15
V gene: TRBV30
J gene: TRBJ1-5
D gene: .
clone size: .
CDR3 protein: CAWGLRGSEIQPQHF
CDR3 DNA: TGTGCCTGGGGGCTGAGGGGGAGCGAGATTCAGCCCCAGCATTTT

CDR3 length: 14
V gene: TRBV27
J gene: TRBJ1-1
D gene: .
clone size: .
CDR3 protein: CASSPRHLNTEAFF
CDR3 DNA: TGTGCCAGCAGTCCGAGACATCTGAACACTGAAGCTTTCTTT

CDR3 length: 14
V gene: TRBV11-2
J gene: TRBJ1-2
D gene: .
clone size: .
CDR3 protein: CASSPTRGVGGYTF
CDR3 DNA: TGTGCCAGCAGCCCGACCCGGGGAGTGGGTGGCTACACCTTC

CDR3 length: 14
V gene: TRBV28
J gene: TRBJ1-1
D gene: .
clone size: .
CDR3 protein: CASSSPGLYTEAFF
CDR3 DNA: TGTGCCAGCAGTTCCCCAGGACTATACACTGAAGCTTTCTTT

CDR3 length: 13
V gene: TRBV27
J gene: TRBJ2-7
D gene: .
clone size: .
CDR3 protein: CASSYSRGGEQYF
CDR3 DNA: TGTGCCAGCAGTTACAGTCGAGGGGGCGAGCAGTACTTC

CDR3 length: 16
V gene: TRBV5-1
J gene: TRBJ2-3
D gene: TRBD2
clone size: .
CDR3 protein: CASSFSGIASTDTQYF
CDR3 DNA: TGCGCCAGCAGCTTCAGCGGGATAGCTAGCACAGATACGCAGTATTTT

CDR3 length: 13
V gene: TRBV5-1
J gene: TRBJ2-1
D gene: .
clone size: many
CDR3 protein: CASKRPPYNEQFF
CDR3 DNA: TGCGCCAGCAAGCGCCCGCCGTACAATGAGCAGTTCTTC

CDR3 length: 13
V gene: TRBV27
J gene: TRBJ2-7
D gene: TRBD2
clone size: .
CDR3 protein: CASSPGRSSAQYF
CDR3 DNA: TGTGCCAGCAGTCCCGGGAGGTCTTCTGCGCAGTACTTC

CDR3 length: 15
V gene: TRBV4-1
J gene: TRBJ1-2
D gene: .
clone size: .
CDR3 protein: CASSHPGKGHYGYTF
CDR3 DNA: TGCGCCAGCAGCCACCCGGGCAAGGGGCACTATGGCTACACCTTC

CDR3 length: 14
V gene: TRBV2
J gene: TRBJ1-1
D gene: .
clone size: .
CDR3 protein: CASTQEDSNTEAFF
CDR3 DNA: TGTGCCAGCACTCAAGAGGACTCAAACACTGAAGCTTTCTTT

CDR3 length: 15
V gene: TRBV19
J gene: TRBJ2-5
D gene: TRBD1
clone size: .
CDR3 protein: CASSPLRGRRETQYF
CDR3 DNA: TGTGCCAGTAGCCCACTTAGGGGGCGGCGGGAGACCCAGTACTTC

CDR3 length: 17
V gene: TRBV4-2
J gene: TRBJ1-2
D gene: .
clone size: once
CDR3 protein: CASSQDSPPAGSYGYTF
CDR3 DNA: TGTGCCAGCAGCCAAGACTCCCCACCCGCAGGGTCATATGGCTACACCTTC

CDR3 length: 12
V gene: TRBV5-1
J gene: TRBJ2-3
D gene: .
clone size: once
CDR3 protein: CASSWSTATQYF
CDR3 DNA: TGCGCCAGCAGCTGGTCGACAGCTACGCAGTATTTT

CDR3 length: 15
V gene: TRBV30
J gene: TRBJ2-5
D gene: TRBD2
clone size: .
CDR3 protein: CAWRKASGRGETQYF
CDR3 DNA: TGTGCCTGGAGAAAGGCTAGCGGGAGGGGAGAGACCCAGTACTTC

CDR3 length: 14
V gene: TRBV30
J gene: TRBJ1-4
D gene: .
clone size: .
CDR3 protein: CAWSSPGGSEKLFF
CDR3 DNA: TGTGCCTGGAGTTCCCCTGGGGGCTCTGAAAAACTGTTTTTT

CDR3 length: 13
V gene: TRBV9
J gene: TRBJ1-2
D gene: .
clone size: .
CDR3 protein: CASSGSLGYGYTF
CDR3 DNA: TGTGCCAGCAGCGGCAGCCTAGGATATGGCTACACCTTC

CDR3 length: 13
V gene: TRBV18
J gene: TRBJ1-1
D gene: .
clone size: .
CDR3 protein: CASSEGPGAEAFF
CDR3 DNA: TGTGCCAGCTCAGAGGGCCCGGGCGCTGAAGCTTTCTTT

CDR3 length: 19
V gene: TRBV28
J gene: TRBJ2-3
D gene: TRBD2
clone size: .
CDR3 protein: CASSAHTIRLAGGVDTQYF
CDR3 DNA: TGTGCCAGCAGTGCACATACGATTCGACTAGCGGGAGGGGTAGATACGCAGTATTTT

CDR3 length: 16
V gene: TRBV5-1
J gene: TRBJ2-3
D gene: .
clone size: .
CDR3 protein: CASSLYQVEHTDTQYF
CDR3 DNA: TGCGCCAGCAGCTTGTATCAAGTGGAGCACACAGATACGCAGTATTTT

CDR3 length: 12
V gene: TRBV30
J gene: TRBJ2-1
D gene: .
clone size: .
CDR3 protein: CAWSNRYNEQFF
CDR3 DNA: TGTGCCTGGAGTAACAGGTACAATGAGCAGTTCTTC

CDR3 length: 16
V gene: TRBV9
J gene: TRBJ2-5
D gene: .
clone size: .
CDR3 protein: CASSVEPGGNQETQYF
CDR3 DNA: TGTGCCAGCAGCGTAGAGCCAGGGGGGAACCAAGAGACCCAGTACTTC